This T cell receptor (beta chain) was sequenced for a study of blood T cell repertoires in COVID-19. Looked up from germline, CDR1 is SGHRS and CDR2 is YFSETQ. V dropped 4 bases and J dropped 1 base, with 8 bases sitting between them. The length of the CDR3 is 14 residues. Clones were read by immunoSEQ multiplex PCR, and TCRdb kept only the in-frame ones, dropping some. The repertoire holds 380,000 or so clones, approximately 87% seen once, with around 0.95% in the top ten. Cohort placement rested on clinical history that participants reported themselves. V is TRBV5-1 and J is TRBJ2-2, with a possible D match to TRBD1 (5 bases). The specimen sequenced was PBMCs or T cells enriched from blood (not recorded which). The source is a woman between 25 and 40 years old with acute COVID-19. CDR3 protein: CASSPGQNTGELFF. The CDR3 region has the DNA TGCGCCAGCAGCCCAGGACAGAACACCGGGGAGCTGTTTTTT.